Following are 6 T cell receptor beta chains from one sample sequenced in a study of T cells after yellow fever vaccination. TCRdb fed the 5' RACE reads into MiXCR, producing one record per CDR3 protein. The profile shows approximately 300,000 distinct CDR3 sequences, around 10% of them singletons. The specimen was CD4+ T cells sorted from PBMCs, collected 45 days after the yellow fever booster vaccination. The receptors originated from a man aged 18 to 29 who received the YFV17D yellow fever vaccine.

CDR3 protein: CASLQGGLNSPLHF. In DNA, the CDR3 is TGTGCCAGCCTACAGGGGGGCTTGAATTCACCCCTCCACTTT. J is TRBJ1-6 and V is TRBV19; 8 bases are shared with TRBD1. CDR3 length: 14 amino acids. From germline, CDR1 is LNHDA and CDR2 SQIVND (reference sequence). V lost 9 bases to trimming and J lost 7 bases; unmatched junction nucleotides: 8. The full variable domain, its missing parts supplied by reference TRBV19 and TRBJ1-6, is DGGITQSPKYLFRKEGQNVTLSCEQNLNHDAMYWYRQDPGQGLRLIYYSQIVNDFQKGDIAEGYSVSREKKESFPLTVTSAQKNPTAFYLCASLQGGLNSPLHFGNGTRLTVT.

The chain is built from TRBV7-9 and TRBJ1-4; D is unresolved. V was shortened by 3 bases and J by 8 bases, with 13 bases between the two germline ends. From germline, CDR1 is SEHNR and CDR2 FQNEAQ (reference sequence). This CDR3 is 14 amino acids long. The CDR3 sequence is CASSFDNRREKLFF. DNA for the CDR3: TGTGCCAGCAGCTTTGATAACCGGCGGGAAAAACTGTTTTTT. Full variable domain (outside the CDR3, taken from reference TRBV7-9 and TRBJ1-4): DTGVSQNPRHKITKRGQNVTFRCDPISEHNRLYWYRQTLGQGPEFLTYFQNEAQLEKSRLLSDRFSAERPKGSFSTLEIQRTEQGDSAMYLCASSFDNRREKLFFGSGTQLSVL.

This chain connects TRBV19 to TRBJ1-1; 8 bases match TRBD1. Per the germline V gene, CDR1 is LNHDA and CDR2 is SQIVND (reference sequence). The CDR3 spans 14 residues. V dropped 4 bases and J dropped 4; count of bases not matched to a gene: 5. CDR3 residues: CASSTDTGGTEAFF. The CDR3 DNA reads TGTGCCAGTAGTACGGACACAGGGGGCACTGAAGCTTTCTTT.

The chain carries TRBV6-5 and TRBJ1-2; TRBD1 aligns across 8 bases. Germline trimming cut 2 bases from V and 3 bases from J; bases unmatched to any gene: 5. The germline CDR1 and CDR2 sequences are MNHEY and SVGAGI. The CDR3 consists of 15 residues. CDR3 protein: CASSYLAGGHYGYTF. In nucleotides, the CDR3 is TGTGCCAGCAGTTACCTGGCAGGGGGCCACTATGGCTACACCTTC.

This sequence joins TRBV6-5 and TRBJ2-3, with 9 bases lining up with TRBD2. J lost 4 bases, V lost 1 base, and 6 bases had no gene match. Germline loops: CDR1 MNHEY, CDR2 SVGAGI. The CDR3 runs 16 residues. The DNA for the CDR3 is TGTGCCAGCAGTTACTTGCTAGCGGGGCCGCCAGATACGCAGTATTTT. As protein: CASSYLLAGPPDTQYF.

The CDR3 is CASSQGLARNEQFF. CDR3 DNA sequence: TGCGCCAGCAGCCAAGGACTAGCGAGGAATGAGCAGTTCTTC. The rearrangement joins TRBV4-3 to TRBJ2-1; 8 nucleotides agree with TRBD2. CDR1 and CDR2 from the germline V gene are LGHNA and YSLEER. J lost 7 bases, V lost 1 base, and 3 bases had no gene match. This CDR3 is built from 14 residues.